This entry lists 19 T cell receptor beta chains sequenced from one sample in a study of T cells after yellow fever vaccination. One entry per CDR3 protein, called by TCRdb with MiXCR from the 5' RACE reads. This repertoire shows 400,000 to 650,000 distinct CDR3 sequences, just over 20% found once; its top ten account for less than 20%. Sample: PBMCs, taken 20 to 25 days after the first yellow fever vaccination. The receptors were sampled from a young man who received the YFV17D yellow fever vaccine.

The chain has TRBV20-1 and TRBJ2-4; D uncertain. The V and J ends lost 0 bases and 1 base respectively, with 7 bases between them. CDR3 length: 14 residues. Germline lookup yields CDR1 DFQATT and CDR2 SNEGSKA (reference sequence). CDR3 in DNA: TGCAGTGCTAGAGAGGTTGCGGCCAAAAACATTCAGTACTTC. It is translated as CSAREVAAKNIQYF.

This clonotype has only a few counts. This chain uses TRBV7-9 with TRBJ1-1; D is undetermined. Germline V gene sequence: CDR1 SEHNR, CDR2 FQNEAQ (reference sequence). Trimming removed 6 bases at V and 7 bases at J, with 21 bases between. The CDR3 runs 15 residues. This CDR3 reads CASSPSLAPRDEAFF. CDR3 DNA sequence: TGTGCCAGCAGTCCCTCGTTGGCGCCGCGGGATGAAGCTTTCTTT.

The genes are TRBV27 and TRBJ1-1; D not resolved. This CDR3 comprises 14 residues. CDR1 and CDR2 from the germline V gene are MNHEY and SMNVEV (reference sequence). Deletions cut 3 bases from V and 1 base from J, with 9 bases between. DNA of the CDR3: TGTGCCAGCAGTTTGGGGATGAGGAACACTGAAGCTTTCTTT. Its protein is CASSLGMRNTEAFF.

V is TRBV9 and J is TRBJ2-3; 9 nucleotides agree with TRBD2. This CDR3 contains 19 residues. Per germline, CDR1 SGDLS and CDR2 YYNGEE. With V trimmed by 0 bases and J by 0 bases, 11 bases remained unmatched. CDR3 DNA: TGTGCCAGCAGCGTAGCTGGGGGAGGACTAGCGTATAGCACAGATACGCAGTATTTT. Translation gives CASSVAGGGLAYSTDTQYF.

This clonotype was seen a few times. The chain has TRBV9 and TRBJ1-6, with a tentative D call TRBD1 (5 bases). Germline loops: CDR1 SGDLS, CDR2 YYNGEE. CDR3 length: 12 amino acids. V was trimmed by 6 bases and J by 5 bases, leaving 6 bases between them. The CDR3 nucleotides read TGTGCCAGCACCAGGGATAATTCACCCCTCCACTTT. It translates to CASTRDNSPLHF.

This chain connects TRBV4-2 to TRBJ2-3; D gene ambiguous. This CDR3 comprises 15 residues. Per the germline V gene, CDR1 is LGHNA and CDR2 is YNFKEQ. V was trimmed by 1 base and J by 3 bases, leaving 11 bases between them. CDR3 residues: CASSQGPGMTDTQYF. The CDR3 DNA reads as TGTGCCAGCAGCCAAGGGCCTGGGATGACAGATACGCAGTATTTT.

This clonotype was counted only a few times. The V gene is TRBV20-1, the J gene TRBJ1-1; 8 positions agree with TRBD1. V gave up 3 bases and J gave up 6 bases; unmatched junction bases: 9. The CDR3 is 14 amino acids. Germline V gene sequence: CDR1 DFQATT, CDR2 SNEGSKA (reference sequence). This chain's CDR3 is CSASRQGIRSEAFF. CDR3 DNA: TGCAGTGCTAGCCGACAGGGGATCAGGTCTGAAGCTTTCTTT.

This clonotype turned up a few times. The genes are TRBV27 and TRBJ1-2; D gene unclear. Trimming cost V 4 bases and J 4 bases, with 10 bases left between them. The CDR3 totals 13 residues. CDR1 is MNHEY and CDR2 is SMNVEV in the germline V gene (reference sequence). The CDR3 reads CASSSQPSYGYTF. In DNA, the CDR3 is TGTGCCAGCAGTTCTCAACCCTCCTATGGCTACACCTTC.

This clonotype has more than one count but fewer than ten. V is TRBV7-9 and J is TRBJ2-1; D uncertain. Germline V lookup: CDR1 SEHNR, CDR2 FQNEAQ (reference sequence). The CDR3 spans 17 residues. Trimming shortened V by 1 base and J by 6 bases, and 19 bases separated the two germline ends. CDR3 sequence: CASSLVNRVDGPNEQFF. CDR3 nucleotides: TGTGCCAGCAGCTTAGTTAACCGGGTCGACGGGCCCAATGAGCAGTTCTTC.

The chain couples TRBV30 to TRBJ2-7, with D uncertain. Trimming shortened V by 0 bases and J by 1 base, and 7 bases separated the two germline ends. Per the germline V gene, CDR1 is GTSNPN and CDR2 is SVGIG (reference sequence). The CDR3 runs 13 residues. This CDR3 is CAWSVEGSYEQYF. DNA for the CDR3: TGTGCCTGGAGTGTAGAAGGTTCCTACGAGCAGTACTTC.

The CDR3 nucleotides read TGCAGTGCTAGATCTACAGGGAGGGGGATGTCCTACGAGCAGTACGTC. It translates to CSARSTGRGMSYEQYV. This sequence joins TRBV20-1 and TRBJ2-7, with a tentative D call TRBD2 (7 bases). V lost 2 bases, J lost 1 base, and 18 bases lay in between. CDR1 DFQATT and CDR2 SNEGSKA come from the germline V gene (reference sequence). CDR3 length: 16 residues.

The rearrangement links TRBV20-1 to TRBJ2-3; 10 positions match TRBD2. Germline loops: CDR1 DFQATT, CDR2 SNEGSKA (reference sequence). V gave up 6 bases and J gave up 5 bases; unmatched junction bases: 8. The CDR3 extends over 14 amino acids. CDR3: CSASGGASGDTQYF. DNA of the CDR3: TGCAGTGCAAGCGGGGGGGCGAGTGGAGATACGCAGTATTTT.

With respect to this clonotype: An end of the junction does not agree with germline; a read error may underlie this. In nucleotides, the CDR3 is TGCAGTGCTGAGACAACAGGGGGGGTTTCCTACGAGCAGCACTTC. Residues: CSAETTGGVSYEQHF. This rearrangement joins TRBV20-1 to TRBJ2-7; D perhaps matches TRBD1 (8 bases). CDR1 is DFQATT and CDR2 is SNEGSKA in the germline V gene (reference sequence). CDR3 length: 15 residues.

The rearrangement links TRBV4-2 to TRBJ1-1, with 9 bases matching TRBD1. Unmatched junction bases numbered 13, after V lost 3 bases and J lost 5 bases. CDR3 length equals 17 residues. The germline V gene encodes CDR1 LGHNA and CDR2 YNFKEQ. CDR3 coding DNA: TGTGCCAGCAGCCAGGGGACAGGGCCTGAGTTAGGTACTGAAGCTTTCTTT. Translating gives CASSQGTGPELGTEAFF.

This clonotype was counted only a few times. This chain uses TRBV20-1 with TRBJ2-3; the D call may be TRBD1 or TRBD2 (5 bases each). The CDR3 extends over 11 amino acids. Per the germline V gene, CDR1 is DFQATT and CDR2 is SNEGSKA (reference sequence). V gave up 6 bases and J gave up 6 bases, with 10 bases separating them. CDR3 sequence reads: CSASGPDTQYF. DNA of the CDR3: TGCAGTGCCTCGGGGCCCGATACGCAGTATTTT.

The chain recombines TRBV11-3 with TRBJ2-3, with 15 positions matching TRBD2. V lost 5 bases to trimming and J lost 6 bases; unmatched junction nucleotides: 9. CDR3 length: 17 residues. Germline CDR1 reads SGHNT; CDR2 reads YENEEA. The CDR3 DNA is TGTGCCAGCAGCGGTGGACTAGCGGGGGGGGGTCTGGATACGCAGTATTTT. Protein: CASSGGLAGGGLDTQYF.

This clonotype was seen ten or more times. The rearrangement links TRBV10-3 to TRBJ2-1; D remains unclear. The CDR3 covers 14 residues. Germline CDR1 is ENHRY and CDR2 is SYGVKD. The V end lost 7 bases, the J end lost 3 bases, and 13 bases lay between the germline ends. The CDR3 DNA reads as TGTGCCATCACCTATAGTGATATCTACAATGAGCAGTTCTTC. It encodes CAITYSDIYNEQFF.

A few counts support this clonotype. V gene TRBV9 combines with J gene TRBJ1-5; no clear D. The CDR3 has 12 amino acids. Looked up from germline, CDR1 is SGDLS and CDR2 is YYNGEE. Trimming stripped 5 bases from V and 6 bases from J, with 9 bases between. CDR3 protein: CASSSGFQPQHF. CDR3 DNA sequence: TGTGCCAGCAGTTCGGGGTTTCAGCCCCAGCATTTT.

This chain connects TRBV25-1 to TRBJ2-5; D tentatively fits TRBD1 or TRBD2 (5 bases each). Trimming removed 1 base at V and 5 bases at J, with 17 bases between. The CDR3 is 16 residues long. Germline V lookup: CDR1 MGHDK, CDR2 SYGVNS. CDR3 DNA sequence: TGTGCCAGCAGTGAATCCCCCGACAGACGAGGGGAGACCCAGTACTTC. Its translation is CASSESPDRRGETQYF.